This T cell receptor (beta chain) was found in a study of cytomegalovirus exposure and HLA in healthy donors. Findings and limits, study-wide: In most subjects, TCR beta sequences reportedly gave accurate predictions of HLA-A and HLA-B alleles. The classifier was said to identify cytomegalovirus status with high specificity and sensitivity. In an earlier analysis, in some 540 donors, most V segments appeared productive either ~87% or ~30% of the time.

The CDR3 totals 15 residues. Trimming removed 3 bases at V and 4 bases at J, with 15 bases between. Germline V gene data show CDR1 as MDHEN and CDR2 as SYDVKM. Use of 60 Vbeta and 13 Jbeta primers characterized the PCR. TCRdb's copy holds only in-frame clones and misses some; the assay was immunoSEQ multiplex PCR. The sample lists 150,000 to 200,000 clones; roughly 13% were seen once. Comment on this clone: Its cognate antigen is unknown.

This rearrangement joins TRBV28 to TRBJ2-5; D possibly corresponds to TRBD2 (6 bases). Material for sequencing was PBMCs. This clonotype originated in a man aged 50 to 60 in good health and CMV-seropositive. The CDR3 DNA is TGTGCCAGCAGTTTTGGAGGGGTAGTGGGAGAGACCCAGTACTTC. This translates into CASSFGGVVGETQYF. The whole variable domain, filled in from reference TRBV28 and TRBJ2-5, reads DVKVTQSSRYLVKRTGEKVFLECVQDMDHENMFWYRQDPGLGLRLIYFSYDVKMKEKGDIPEGYSVSREKKERFSLILESASTNQTSMYLCASSFGGVVGETQYFGPGTRLLVL.